A selection of T cell receptor beta chains follows, all from one sample in a study of beta chain features in type 1 diabetes. The data were produced by immunoSEQ multiplex PCR, yet TCRdb's version contains in-frame clones alone and is incomplete. The profile shows 350,000 to 400,000 clones, more than 13% of them singletons. The sample comprised naive CD4+ T cells from blood. The receptor source for this set is a woman younger than 35 in good health. The CDR3 runs from the conserved cysteine through the conserved F or W. The order of the fields is J gene, D gene, V gene, clone size, CDR3 protein, CDR3 DNA. A D gene is named only where the DNA matches it firmly. Not all rows give a size; the values are once, few, many and, for expanded clones, a class.

J gene: TRBJ2-5; D gene: NA; V gene: TRBV18; clone size: few; CDR3 protein: CASSLSTGRETQYF; CDR3 DNA: TGTGCCAGCTCACTGTCAACAGGGAGAGAGACCCAGTACTTC
J gene: TRBJ2-7; D gene: TRBD2; V gene: TRBV28; clone size: NA; CDR3 protein: CASSFPSGRGSYEQYF; CDR3 DNA: TGTGCCAGCAGTTTCCCAAGCGGGAGAGGGTCCTACGAGCAGTACTTC
J gene: TRBJ2-7; D gene: TRBD1; V gene: TRBV5-4; clone size: few; CDR3 protein: CASSRRDRAYEQYF; CDR3 DNA: TGTGCCAGCAGCCGCCGGGACAGGGCCTACGAGCAGTACTTC
J gene: TRBJ2-7; D gene: NA; V gene: TRBV30; clone size: few; CDR3 protein: CAWSDSSREQYF; CDR3 DNA: TGTGCCTGGAGTGATTCTTCTCGCGAGCAGTACTTC
J gene: TRBJ2-2; D gene: NA; V gene: TRBV30; clone size: few; CDR3 protein: CAWRRQGNTGELFF; CDR3 DNA: TGTGCCTGGAGGCGCCAGGGGAACACCGGGGAGCTGTTTTTT
J gene: TRBJ2-7; D gene: TRBD1; V gene: TRBV19; clone size: NA; CDR3 protein: CASSIVQGGTYEQYF; CDR3 DNA: TGTGCCAGTAGTATCGTACAGGGGGGAACATACGAGCAGTACTTC
J gene: TRBJ2-3; D gene: NA; V gene: TRBV30; clone size: few; CDR3 protein: CAWSGSTDTQYF; CDR3 DNA: TGTGCCTGGAGCGGGTCGACAGATACGCAGTATTTT
J gene: TRBJ1-1; D gene: NA; V gene: TRBV20-1; clone size: few; CDR3 protein: CSARRDTEAFF; CDR3 DNA: TGCAGTGCTAGGCGGGACACTGAAGCTTTCTTT
J gene: TRBJ2-7; D gene: TRBD1; V gene: TRBV28; clone size: NA; CDR3 protein: CASNRQGPSYEQYF; CDR3 DNA: TGTGCCAGCAACCGACAGGGGCCCTCCTACGAGCAGTACTTC
J gene: TRBJ2-2; D gene: NA; V gene: TRBV7-9; clone size: few; CDR3 protein: CASSLETGTGELFF; CDR3 DNA: TGTGCCAGCAGCTTAGAGACGGGAACCGGGGAGCTGTTTTTT
J gene: TRBJ2-2; D gene: TRBD2; V gene: TRBV7-2; clone size: NA; CDR3 protein: CASKREATGELFF; CDR3 DNA: TGTGCCAGCAAGCGGGAGGCCACCGGGGAGCTGTTTTTT
J gene: TRBJ1-1; D gene: NA; V gene: TRBV5-1; clone size: few; CDR3 protein: CASSLGGLMNTEAFF; CDR3 DNA: TGCGCCAGCAGCTTGGGTGGGCTGATGAACACTGAAGCTTTCTTT
J gene: TRBJ1-2; D gene: NA; V gene: TRBV14; clone size: few; CDR3 protein: CASSQRLIGESGYTF; CDR3 DNA: TGTGCCAGCAGCCAACGCCTTATAGGGGAAAGTGGCTACACCTTC
J gene: TRBJ2-7; D gene: NA; V gene: TRBV4-3; clone size: NA; CDR3 protein: CASSRVLAGNTYEQYF; CDR3 DNA: TGCGCCAGCAGCCGAGTACTAGCAGGGAACACCTACGAGCAGTACTTC
J gene: TRBJ2-7; D gene: TRBD1; V gene: TRBV28; clone size: few; CDR3 protein: CASRPGTGSYEQYF; CDR3 DNA: TGTGCCAGCAGGCCCGGGACAGGTTCCTACGAGCAGTACTTC
J gene: TRBJ2-7; D gene: TRBD2; V gene: TRBV15; clone size: few; CDR3 protein: CATSRALHTEGLALYEQYF; CDR3 DNA: TGTGCCACCAGCAGAGCCCTACACACCGAGGGACTAGCGTTATACGAGCAGTACTTC
J gene: TRBJ2-2; D gene: TRBD1; V gene: TRBV11-1; clone size: few; CDR3 protein: CASSTQGQSGELFF; CDR3 DNA: TGTGCCAGCAGCACACAGGGACAGTCCGGGGAGCTGTTTTTT
J gene: TRBJ2-7; D gene: NA; V gene: TRBV29-1; clone size: few; CDR3 protein: CSVGAESYEQYF; CDR3 DNA: TGCAGCGTGGGAGCCGAGAGCTACGAGCAGTACTTC
J gene: TRBJ1-4; D gene: NA; V gene: TRBV27; clone size: once; CDR3 protein: CASSPGQPGVGKLFF; CDR3 DNA: TGTGCCAGCAGCCCTGGACAGCCAGGCGTTGGAAAACTGTTTTTT
J gene: TRBJ2-3; D gene: NA; V gene: TRBV5-1; clone size: few; CDR3 protein: CASSLARGSSTDTQYF; CDR3 DNA: TGCGCCAGCAGCTTGGCCCGGGGTTCAAGCACAGATACGCAGTATTTT
J gene: TRBJ2-1; D gene: TRBD1; V gene: TRBV7-9; clone size: NA; CDR3 protein: CASSRSPDRANYNEQFF; CDR3 DNA: TGTGCCAGCAGCCGGAGTCCGGACAGGGCGAACTACAATGAGCAGTTCTTC
J gene: TRBJ2-3; D gene: NA; V gene: TRBV29-1; clone size: few; CDR3 protein: CSVRPGGMGRESTDTQYF; CDR3 DNA: TGCAGCGTTCGCCCTGGGGGCATGGGACGCGAGAGCACAGATACGCAGTATTTT
J gene: TRBJ1-2; D gene: NA; V gene: TRBV7-2; clone size: few; CDR3 protein: CASSLEGRRSNYGYTF; CDR3 DNA: TGTGCCAGCAGCTTAGAAGGCAGGCGATCTAACTATGGCTACACCTTC
J gene: TRBJ2-3; D gene: NA; V gene: TRBV9; clone size: few; CDR3 protein: CASSASLGTDTQYF; CDR3 DNA: TGTGCCAGCAGCGCTTCCTTAGGCACAGATACGCAGTATTTT
J gene: TRBJ2-7; D gene: TRBD1; V gene: TRBV30; clone size: few; CDR3 protein: CAWSVWTGGSYEQYF; CDR3 DNA: TGTGCCTGGAGCGTATGGACAGGGGGCTCCTACGAGCAGTACTTC
J gene: TRBJ1-1; D gene: TRBD1; V gene: TRBV28; clone size: NA; CDR3 protein: CASTWDRAAEAFF; CDR3 DNA: TGTGCCAGCACCTGGGACAGGGCAGCTGAAGCTTTCTTT
J gene: TRBJ2-3; D gene: TRBD2; V gene: TRBV18; clone size: NA; CDR3 protein: CASSPPVTSTEGTDTQYF; CDR3 DNA: TGTGCCAGCTCACCACCGGTGACTAGCACAGAAGGCACAGATACGCAGTATTTT
J gene: TRBJ2-3; D gene: TRBD2; V gene: TRBV6-5; clone size: NA; CDR3 protein: CASSLLLAGTDTQYF; CDR3 DNA: TGTGCCAGCAGTCTACTGCTAGCGGGCACAGATACGCAGTATTTT
J gene: TRBJ2-1; D gene: NA; V gene: TRBV7-2; clone size: few; CDR3 protein: CASSLMASRNEQFF; CDR3 DNA: TGTGCCAGCAGCTTAATGGCCTCGAGGAATGAGCAGTTCTTC
J gene: TRBJ2-2; D gene: TRBD2; V gene: TRBV7-9; clone size: NA; CDR3 protein: CASTLLAGGVTGELFF; CDR3 DNA: TGTGCCAGCACCCTTCTAGCGGGAGGTGTCACCGGGGAGCTGTTTTTT
J gene: TRBJ2-2; D gene: NA; V gene: TRBV7-2; clone size: few; CDR3 protein: CASTTLLQGGELFF; CDR3 DNA: TGTGCCAGCACCACTCTTCTTCAGGGCGGGGAGCTGTTTTTT
J gene: TRBJ1-1; D gene: TRBD1; V gene: TRBV5-4; clone size: few; CDR3 protein: CASSLDTGGYTEAFF; CDR3 DNA: TGTGCCAGCAGCTTGGATACAGGGGGGTACACTGAAGCTTTCTTT
J gene: TRBJ2-1; D gene: NA; V gene: TRBV28; clone size: NA; CDR3 protein: CASSSPSPPYNEQFF; CDR3 DNA: TGTGCCAGCAGTTCGCCTAGCCCGCCCTACAATGAGCAGTTCTTC
J gene: TRBJ2-7; D gene: NA; V gene: TRBV29-1; clone size: few; CDR3 protein: CSVVDAGYSYEQYF; CDR3 DNA: TGCAGCGTTGTGGATGCGGGGTACTCCTACGAGCAGTACTTC
J gene: TRBJ2-1; D gene: NA; V gene: TRBV28; clone size: NA; CDR3 protein: CASGQNNEQFF; CDR3 DNA: TGTGCCAGCGGACAGAACAATGAGCAGTTCTTC
J gene: TRBJ2-5; D gene: TRBD2; V gene: TRBV10-3; clone size: NA; CDR3 protein: CAISDTGDLAGETQYF; CDR3 DNA: TGTGCCATCAGTGACACAGGGGACCTAGCGGGGGAGACCCAGTACTTC
J gene: TRBJ2-1; D gene: NA; V gene: TRBV5-1; clone size: NA; CDR3 protein: CASRSSYNEQFF; CDR3 DNA: TGCGCCAGCCGTTCCTCTTACAATGAGCAGTTCTTC
J gene: TRBJ2-1; D gene: NA; V gene: TRBV19; clone size: NA; CDR3 protein: CASGSKGNEQFF; CDR3 DNA: TGTGCCAGCGGGAGCAAGGGGAATGAGCAGTTCTTC
J gene: TRBJ2-3; D gene: TRBD2; V gene: TRBV7-9; clone size: NA; CDR3 protein: CASSPLTSGSTDTQYF; CDR3 DNA: TGTGCCAGCAGCCCTCTTACTAGCGGGAGCACAGATACGCAGTATTTT
J gene: TRBJ2-7; D gene: TRBD1; V gene: TRBV7-9; clone size: few; CDR3 protein: CASNTMGQGDEQYF; CDR3 DNA: TGTGCCAGCAACACCATGGGACAGGGGGACGAGCAGTACTTC
J gene: TRBJ2-1; D gene: TRBD1; V gene: TRBV7-3; clone size: NA; CDR3 protein: CASSLSQGAGEQFF; CDR3 DNA: TGTGCCAGCAGCCTTTCTCAGGGGGCAGGTGAGCAGTTCTTC
J gene: TRBJ2-7; D gene: NA; V gene: TRBV2; clone size: few; CDR3 protein: CASSVNYEQYF; CDR3 DNA: TGTGCCAGCAGTGTTAACTACGAGCAGTACTTC
J gene: TRBJ2-3; D gene: TRBD1; V gene: TRBV4-2; clone size: NA; CDR3 protein: CASSQALGGQGTDTQYF; CDR3 DNA: TGTGCCAGCAGCCAAGCTTTAGGAGGACAGGGGACAGATACGCAGTATTTT